The sequence of this T cell receptor (beta chain) was determined in a study of cytomegalovirus exposure and HLA in healthy donors. Findings of the study overall: Confirmation was obtained in vitro that a few CMV-associated chains are specific for CMV antigens. TCR beta V segments were, for the most part, productive about 87% or about 30% of the time in an earlier analysis. In a later analysis, parvovirus B19, influenza, CMV and Epstein-Barr virus appeared linked to several top co-occurrence clusters.

V dropped 2 bases and J dropped 1 base, with 5 bases sitting between them. Germline-derived CDR1 and CDR2 are LNHDA and SQIVND (reference sequence). The CDR3 spans 13 residues. PCR employed 60 Vbeta and 13 Jbeta primers. As handled by the study authors: Per a later analysis, the number of unique TCR beta chains was roughly 87 million, of which 9 million to 12 million were shared. TCRdb keeps only in-frame clones here, not all; method: immunoSEQ multiplex PCR. D and trimming were read from the DNA, whereas the V and J calls and clone size are those reported in that table. The sample includes some 160,000 clones, nearly 85% of them seen just once. About this clone: Its matching antigen is unknown. Other DNA sequences in this sample translate to the same CDR3.

The receptor was isolated from a male donor in good health and CMV-seronegative. V is TRBV19 and J is TRBJ1-1; D ambiguous. Sequenced material: PBMCs. This CDR3 reads CASSIRGNTEAFF. DNA for the CDR3: TGTGCCAGTAGTATACGGGGGAACACTGAAGCTTTCTTT.